The sequence of this T cell receptor beta chain was determined in a study of technical replicates of blood from a handful of donors (dated by TCRdb to about 2017). Many counts were recorded for this clone. Its antigen is unknown. Base qualities are not recorded, but no much larger clone differs from it by a single base. Reading from cysteine to phenylalanine, the CDR3 counts 16 amino acids. Only CDR3 DNA is held: 48 bases, read in frame from base 1. V loses 6 bases at its end and J loses 6 bases; junction bases beyond the gene matches: 11. Taken from the germline V gene (reference sequence), the CDR1 and CDR2 loops are MNHNY and SVGAGI. Receptor libraries were prepared by the immunoSEQ multiplex PCR assay. This is the immuneACCESS table as TCRdb keeps it, with only in-frame sequences that have V and J called. A part of the clones is gone; compared with another copy, unresolved V genes explain less than half, and the rest is unexplained. This sample lists about 56,000 clones; over 90% were detected once. The ten largest clones add up to 2.5% to 4% of the sample.

This receptor was obtained from a human donor in good health. Some clones in this sample may be carry-over from other donors' samples. The sequenced sample was PBMCs. The rearrangement combines TRBV6-6 with TRBJ2-3, with 11 bases aligning to TRBD2. The DNA sequence reads TGTGCCAGCAGGTATCCGACTAGCGGGGAAGCGGATACGCAGTATTTT. It specifies CASRYPTSGEADTQYF.